A single sample is the source of the 17 T cell receptor beta chains below, sequenced in a study of shared clonotypes between healthy human individuals. The method was immunoSEQ multiplex PCR; TCRdb's version includes in-frame clones alone and lacks a portion of them. The top ten hold approximately 1.1% of the sample, which has over 1.4 million clones, more than 95% seen once. The sequenced sample consisted of naive CD4+ T cells sorted from blood. Documented subset: CD45RA+ positively selected. The receptors come from a man aged 30-40 years in good health.

The rearrangement joins TRBV28 to TRBJ1-1; 7 bases align to TRBD1. CDR1 is MDHEN and CDR2 is SYDVKM in the germline V gene. J gave up 8 bases and V 4 bases, and 16 bases lay outside the gene matches. CDR3 length: 16 amino acids. CDR3 nucleotide sequence: TGTGCCAGCAGTTCAGGGGGGACCTCAGGTTTTCGCGAAGCTTTCTTT. Translating gives CASSSGGTSGFREAFF.

V and J are TRBV6-1 and TRBJ2-1; a possible D gene is TRBD2 (5 bases). V gave up 6 bases and J gave up 0 bases, with 12 bases separating them. Per the germline V gene, CDR1 is MNHNS and CDR2 is SASEGT. The CDR3 has 15 amino acids. The CDR3 sequence is CASRMTTHSYNEQFF. In nucleotides, the CDR3 is TGTGCCAGCAGGATGACTACCCACTCCTACAATGAGCAGTTCTTC.

This clone was seen a handful of times. The J gene is TRBJ1-1, the V gene TRBV7-9; no reliable D call. CDR3 length: 12 residues. Germline V CDR1 and CDR2: SEHNR, FQNEAQ (reference sequence). V lost 3 bases, J lost 2 bases, and 4 bases lay in between. CDR3: CASSFTNTEAFF. In DNA form, the CDR3 reads TGTGCCAGCAGCTTCACCAACACTGAAGCTTTCTTT.

A word on this clone: The same CDR3 also results from other DNA sequences found in this sample. The genes are TRBV28 and TRBJ1-4, with D possibly TRBD1 on 6 matching bases. The ends were cut back, 1 base at V and 8 bases at J, with 14 bases in the middle. The CDR3 contains 15 residues. Per germline, CDR1 MDHEN and CDR2 SYDVKM. CDR3 bases: TGTGCCAGCAGTTTATCCCGGGGAGGGGGGGAAAAACTGTTTTTT. It yields the protein CASSLSRGGGEKLFF. Using reference TRBV28 and TRBJ1-4 for the parts outside the CDR3, the full variable domain is DVKVTQSSRYLVKRTGEKVFLECVQDMDHENMFWYRQDPGLGLRLIYFSYDVKMKEKGDIPEGYSVSREKKERFSLILESASTNQTSMYLCASSLSRGGGEKLFFGSGTQLSVL.

The sample holds one count of this clone. Other nucleotide sequences in the sample specify the same CDR3. The rearrangement links TRBV19 to TRBJ2-7; D possibly corresponds to TRBD2 (6 bases). The germline V and J ends were trimmed by 2 bases and 2 bases, with 10 bases remaining between them. The CDR3 covers 14 residues. Germline CDR1 LNHDA, CDR2 SQIVND (reference sequence). This CDR3 is CASSISGGTYEQYF. The CDR3 coding sequence is TGTGCCAGTAGTATATCGGGCGGGACCTACGAGCAGTACTTC.

This rearrangement joins TRBV9 to TRBJ2-3; 7 bases are a match to TRBD2. This CDR3 contains 15 residues. V was clipped by 3 bases and J by 6 bases; unmatched bases: 10. In germline, CDR1 is SGDLS, CDR2 YYNGEE. Here the CDR3 reads CASSDRGVPGDTQYF. In DNA, the CDR3 is TGTGCCAGCAGCGACCGGGGGGTCCCCGGGGATACGCAGTATTTT.

This chain joins TRBV5-4 and TRBJ1-5; D is perhaps TRBD1 (6 bases). This CDR3 is 13 amino acids long. Trimming removed 1 base from V and 5 bases from J, with 7 bases in between. Germline V gene sequence: CDR1 SGHNT, CDR2 YYREEE (reference sequence). In nucleotides, the CDR3 is TGTGCCAGCAGCTTGCGACAGGATCAGCCCCAGCATTTT. Its translation is CASSLRQDQPQHF.

The chain recombines TRBV10-3 with TRBJ2-7; perhaps D is TRBD1 or TRBD2 (6 bases each). Looked up from germline, CDR1 is ENHRY and CDR2 is SYGVKD. The CDR3 runs to 16 residues. Trimming removed 2 bases from V and 4 bases from J, with 18 bases in between. CDR3 protein: CAISEPEGVGRYEQYF. For the CDR3, the DNA is TGTGCCATCAGTGAGCCCGAGGGGGTGGGGAGGTACGAGCAGTACTTC.

The chain recombines TRBV29-1 with TRBJ1-2; D ambiguous. CDR3 size: 15 residues. Germline assignment: CDR1 SQVTM and CDR2 ANQGSEA. V shed 5 bases and J shed 1 base, with 17 bases lying between them. Written as DNA, the CDR3 is TGCAGCGTTAGGTCTTGGGGAGAGTTTAACTATGGCTACACCTTC. This encodes CSVRSWGEFNYGYTF.

The V and J genes are TRBV5-4 and TRBJ1-1; no reliable D call. The CDR3 is 16 amino acids. From germline, CDR1 is SGHNT and CDR2 YYREEE (reference sequence). V lost 4 bases, J lost 5 bases, and 21 bases lay in between. CDR3 loop: CASSQAVHSLLTEAFF. CDR3 in DNA: TGTGCCAGCAGCCAGGCAGTTCACTCCCTTTTGACTGAAGCTTTCTTT.

A word on this clone: The sample contains more than one DNA sequence encoding this CDR3. CDR3 sequence: CASSLGVGNTIYF. The CDR3 coding sequence is TGTGCCAGCAGTCTAGGGGTAGGAAACACCATATATTTT. The chain uses TRBV11-2 and TRBJ1-3; D might be TRBD1 (5 bases). V gave up 6 bases and J gave up 4 bases, with 10 bases separating them. In germline, CDR1 is SGHAT, CDR2 FQNNGV. This CDR3 is 13 amino acids long.

The CDR3 DNA sequence: TGTGCCAGCAGCGCTAGGCGGACAGTCCCGACCCAGTACTTC. Its translation is CASSARRTVPTQYF. The V and J genes are TRBV7-9 and TRBJ2-5; perhaps TRBD1 as D (6 bases). This CDR3 has 14 amino acids. Looked up from germline, CDR1 is SEHNR and CDR2 is FQNEAQ (reference sequence). V was clipped by 5 bases and J by 7 bases, with 17 bases between them.

The rearrangement links TRBV7-2 to TRBJ1-5; 8 bases align to TRBD1. Germline loops: CDR1 SGHTA, CDR2 FQGNSA. Trimming cost V 3 bases and J 1 base; bases outside gene matches: 8. CDR3 size: 17 residues. CDR3 coding DNA: TGTGCCAGCAGCTTGGTCGGTTGGGACAGGAGCAATCAGCCCCAGCATTTT. Translation gives CASSLVGWDRSNQPQHF. The complete variable domain, with remaining parts taken from reference TRBV7-2 and TRBJ1-5, reads GAGVSQSPSNKVTEKGKDVELRCDPISGHTALYWYRQSLGQGLEFLIYFQGNSAPDKSGLPSDRFSAERTGGSVSTLTIQRTQQEDSAVYLCASSLVGWDRSNQPQHFGDGTRLSIL.

This clone came up once. The chain is built from TRBV5-4 and TRBJ1-1; D ambiguous. With 4 bases removed from V and 1 base from J, the gap between germline ends came to 5 bases. Germline V gene sequence: CDR1 SGHNT, CDR2 YYREEE (reference sequence). CDR3 size: 12 residues. CDR3 bases: TGTGCCAGCAGCCATCCGAACACTGAAGCTTTCTTT. Protein: CASSHPNTEAFF. The variable domain in full, with the rest retrieved from reference TRBV5-4 and TRBJ1-1, is ETGVTQSPTHLIKTRGQQVTLRCSSQSGHNTVSWYQQALGQGPQFIFQYYREEENGRGNFPPRFSGLQFPNYSSELNVNALELDDSALYLCASSHPNTEAFFGQGTRLTVV.

This clone was seen a single time. The rearrangement links TRBV2 to TRBJ2-7; a possible D gene is TRBD2 (6 bases). Germline-derived CDR1 and CDR2 are SNHLY and FYNNEI. V lost 7 bases, J lost 1 base, and 14 bases lay in between. This CDR3 region has 14 residues. The CDR3 loop is CASTEGSGSYEQYF. As DNA, the CDR3 is TGTGCCAGCACCGAGGGTAGCGGATCCTACGAGCAGTACTTC.

The chain recombines TRBV9 with TRBJ2-7, with TRBD2 as a possible D gene (7 bases). V lost 3 bases and J 0 bases, leaving 16 bases between the germline ends. In germline, CDR1 is SGDLS, CDR2 YYNGEE. The CDR3 consists of 16 residues. Here the CDR3 DNA reads TGTGCCAGCAGCGAGGGGGGGTCACTAAGCTCCTACGAGCAGTACTTC. Residues: CASSEGGSLSSYEQYF. Combining the CDR3 with reference TRBV9 and TRBJ2-7 gives the whole variable domain DSGVTQTPKHLITATGQRVTLRCSPRSGDLSVYWYQQSLDQGLQFLIQYYNGEERAKGNILERFSAQQFPDLHSELNLSSLELGDSALYFCASSEGGSLSSYEQYFGPGTRLTVT.

This clone was detected once. The chain carries TRBV6-1 and TRBJ2-7; D uncertain. The germline gives CDR1 MNHNS, CDR2 SASEGT. V gave up 6 bases and J gave up 2 bases, with 14 bases separating them. The CDR3 sequence is 14 residues long. The CDR3, as DNA: TGTGCCAGCAGCGCACCTCCATCCGCCTACGAGCAGTACTTC. Translation: CASSAPPSAYEQYF.